Shown below are 6 T cell receptor beta chains from a single sample sequenced in a study of T cell repertoires in cytomegalovirus infection. TCRdb re-derived calls from the reads in MiXCR, one entry per CDR3 protein. In the table there are 630,000 or so distinct CDR3 sequences, 20% to 25% of which are singletons. What was sequenced was CD8+ T cells from PBMCs. The receptors here all came from a human donor in good health (CMV status not recorded). Some clones in this sample may be carry-over from other donors' samples.

This clonotype was seen a few times. The CDR3 here is CSVDNQETQYF. CDR3 sequence (DNA): TGCAGCGTTGACAACCAAGAGACCCAGTACTTC. The chain carries TRBV29-1 and TRBJ2-5; D is undetermined. In germline, CDR1 is SQVTM, CDR2 ANQGSEA. The CDR3 sequence is 11 residues long. Trimming took 3 bases from V and 0 from J, leaving 2 bases between them.

To note about this clonotype: A read error may account for a junction end that differs from germline. The gene calls are TRBV6-6 and TRBJ1-2, with 7 bases identical to TRBD1. Germline V CDR1 and CDR2: MNHNY, SVGAGI (reference sequence). This CDR3 is 14 amino acids long. This CDR3 reads CASSRQGGESGYIF. The CDR3 DNA sequence: TGCGCCAGCAGTCGACAGGGAGGGGAAAGTGGCTACATCTTC.

This clonotype occurred many times. V usage is TRBV7-9 and J usage is TRBJ2-7; weak D call: TRBD1 (6 bases). Germline CDR1 reads SEHNR; CDR2 reads FQNEAQ (reference sequence). This CDR3 comprises 12 residues. Trimming removed 3 bases from V and 5 bases from J, with 8 bases in between. The CDR3 nucleotides read TGTGCCAGCAGCTTTACAGGGAACGAGCAGTACTTC. It yields the protein CASSFTGNEQYF.

This clonotype was observed a handful of times. This chain links TRBV3-1 with TRBJ2-1; possible D gene TRBD1, 6 bases. Trimming cost V 4 bases and J 3 bases, with 25 bases left between them. The CDR3 runs 19 residues. Germline V lookup: CDR1 LGHDT, CDR2 YNNKEL (reference sequence). The CDR3 loop is CASSPQGSYTGSGYNEQFF. The CDR3 coding sequence is TGTGCCAGCAGCCCACAAGGATCCTATACAGGGAGTGGCTACAATGAGCAGTTCTTC.

On this clonotype: A clone one base away is much larger, so this may be a read error. V and J are TRBV12-3 or TRBV12-4 and TRBJ2-1, with D perhaps TRBD2 (5 bases). The CDR3 is made up of 15 amino acids. V shed 5 bases and J shed 4 bases, with 15 bases lying between them. The CDR3 coding sequence is TGTGCCAGCAGTACTCCGTGGGGAGAATACAATGAGCAGTTCTTC. Its protein product is CASSTPWGEYNEQFF.

The rearrangement uses TRBV20-1 and TRBJ2-2, with D uncertain. V lost 0 bases, J lost 0 bases, and 8 bases lay in between. CDR3 size: 15 residues. Germline loops: CDR1 DFQATT, CDR2 SNEGSKA (reference sequence). CDR3 protein: CSARDYEANTGELFF. The CDR3 nucleotides read TGCAGTGCTAGAGACTACGAGGCGAACACCGGGGAGCTGTTTTTT.